The clone carrying this TCR beta chain was detected a few times. These data belong to a study of early T cells in non-severe SARS-CoV-2 infection. CDR1 and CDR2 from the germline V gene are MDHEN and SYDVKM. This CDR3 is 10 amino acids long. Trimming removed 8 bases at V and 4 bases at J, with 5 bases between. From the 5' RACE reads, TCRdb called clonotypes with MiXCR, one entry per CDR3 protein. The sample has around 60,000 distinct CDR3 sequences, roughly 10% seen once; the top ten hold approximately 3%. This chain links TRBV28 with TRBJ2-5; D uncertain. The sequencing here drew on whole blood, taken at baseline. This TCR derives from an adult who was a healthcare worker with PCR-confirmed SARS-CoV-2 infection or an uninfected control (not recorded which). The CDR3 DNA reads as TGTGCCAGCGGGCCAGAGACCCAGTACTTC. It is translated as CASGPETQYF. The full variable domain, rest sourced from reference TRBV28 and TRBJ2-5, is DVKVTQSSRYLVKRTGEKVFLECVQDMDHENMFWYRQDPGLGLRLIYFSYDVKMKEKGDIPEGYSVSREKKERFSLILESASTNQTSMYLCASGPETQYFGPGTRLLVL.